The T cell receptor beta chain under discussion was sequenced for a study of radiotherapy plus CTLA-4 blockade in lung cancer listed by TCRdb under 2018. A note on the overall study: Objective responses occurred in around 20% of enrolled patients, and around 29% achieved disease control. General study outcomes and caveats: Increased serum interferon-beta after radiation, together with early dynamic changes in blood T cell clones, were reported to be the strongest predictors of response. TCR clones derived from tumors expanded in peripheral blood after treatment with radiotherapy and ipilimumab.

As encoded in the germline V gene (reference sequence), CDR1 is LNHDA while CDR2 is SQIVND. Between the V and J ends, shortened by 3 bases and 4 bases respectively, the junction contains 14 bases. Inclusive of the bounding cysteine and phenylalanine, the CDR3 is 15 residues long. Solely the CDR3 DNA is kept, with 45 bases framed from the first base. Focal radiation therapy combined with CTLA-4 blockade (ipilimumab) was tested in patients with chemo-refractory metastatic non-small-cell lung cancer. A word on this clone: Its antigen has not been determined. No quality values exist for individual bases; no much larger clone is one base distant.

The method behind the library was the immunoSEQ multiplex PCR assay. This immuneACCESS table, as held by TCRdb, lists in-frame sequences with V and J called but not all clones. Of the missing ones, under half trace to an unresolved V gene in checked studies; the others have no known cause. The sample profile shows 30,000 to 45,000 clones; 72% of them were found once. Jointly, the top ten make up 11% of the sample. The input for sequencing was peripheral blood, taken from a patient treated with radiotherapy plus ipilimumab. The chain is assembled from TRBV19 and TRBJ2-3; a tentative D call is TRBD1 (7 bases match). The receptor was derived from a human donor with non-small cell lung cancer who had stable disease on radiotherapy plus ipilimumab. DNA sequence: TGTGCCAGTAGTATGCAGGGGGGTGCGGCAGATACGCAGTATTTT. This translates into CASSMQGGAADTQYF.